Following are 28 T cell receptor beta chains from one sample sequenced in a study of shared clonotypes between healthy human individuals. The data were produced by immunoSEQ multiplex PCR, yet TCRdb's version contains in-frame clones alone and is incomplete. The sample gives over a million clones, about 84% of which show up once; 0.55% to 0.7% is in the top ten. Sample: memory CD4+ T cells from PBMCs. Described subset: CD45RA-negative fraction. Receptor source: a man between 18 and 35 years old in good health. Some clones in this sample may be carry-over from other donors' samples.

This clone has a handful of counts. CDR3 in amino acids: CASSPGLGISGELFF. The CDR3 DNA reads as TGTGCCAGCAGCCCGGGACTGGGTATTAGCGGGGAGCTGTTTTTT. The rearrangement links TRBV7-3 to TRBJ2-2, with D possibly TRBD2 on 6 matching bases. Deletions cut 5 bases from V and 7 bases from J, with 17 bases between. This CDR3 has 15 amino acids. Germline V gene sequence: CDR1 SGHTA, CDR2 FQGTGA.

Here the CDR3 reads CASSLGIIYEQYF. CDR3 DNA sequence: TGTGCCAGCAGCTTAGGTATTATTTACGAGCAGTACTTC. This chain links TRBV11-2 with TRBJ2-7, with D uncertain. The V end was cut by 1 base, the J end by 4 bases, with 8 bases between. CDR1 is SGHAT and CDR2 is FQNNGV in the germline V gene. The CDR3 is 13 amino acids. Filled out from reference TRBV11-2 and TRBJ2-7, the complete variable domain reads EAGVAQSPRYKIIEKRQSVAFWCNPISGHATLYWYQQILGQGPKLLIQFQNNGVVDDSQLPKDRFSAERLKGVDSTLKIQPAKLEDSAVYLCASSLGIIYEQYFGPGTRLTVT.

Remarks on this clone: At the DNA level, this CDR3 is encoded by other sequences in the same sample as well. The chain links TRBV27 to TRBJ1-1; TRBD1 is a possible D gene (5 bases). Germline V gene data show CDR1 as MNHEY and CDR2 as SMNVEV (reference sequence). Trimming removed 3 bases at V and 1 base at J, with 9 bases between. The CDR3 totals 14 residues. As DNA, the CDR3 is TGTGCCAGCAGTTTGCAGGGCGGGAACACTGAAGCTTTCTTT. Protein sequence: CASSLQGGNTEAFF.

This rearrangement joins TRBV28 to TRBJ2-1, with TRBD2 identical over 7 bases. The ends lost 4 bases at V and 1 base at J; junction bases unmatched: 13. CDR3 length equals 18 residues. Germline CDR1 reads MDHEN; CDR2 reads SYDVKM. CDR3: CASSSPSVSGFSYNEQFF. In DNA, the CDR3 is TGTGCCAGCAGTTCACCATCCGTTAGCGGGTTTTCCTACAATGAGCAGTTCTTC. Filled out from reference TRBV28 and TRBJ2-1, the complete variable domain reads DVKVTQSSRYLVKRTGEKVFLECVQDMDHENMFWYRQDPGLGLRLIYFSYDVKMKEKGDIPEGYSVSREKKERFSLILESASTNQTSMYLCASSSPSVSGFSYNEQFFGPGTRLTVL.

Comments on this clone: The sample has other DNA sequences that encode this CDR3 too. The chain combines TRBV5-1 with TRBJ1-1; D is possibly TRBD1 (6 bases). Germline V gene lookup returns CDR1 SGHRS and CDR2 YFSETQ. The ends were cut back, 2 bases at V and 6 bases at J, with 8 bases in the middle. The CDR3 sequence is 12 residues long. The CDR3 here is CASSLQGAEAFF. Here the CDR3 DNA reads TGCGCCAGCAGCTTACAGGGTGCTGAAGCTTTCTTT.

This clone was detected only a few times. The chain uses TRBV5-6 and TRBJ2-2; TRBD2 is a possible D gene (7 bases). This CDR3 contains 18 residues. The V gene's germline CDR1 is SGHDT and CDR2 YYEEEE. V was shortened by 1 base and J by 6 bases, with 22 bases between the two germline ends. DNA for the CDR3: TGTGCCAGCAGCTTGTATTTTGGGTCGGGGGGCGAGGCCGGGGAGCTGTTTTTT. As protein: CASSLYFGSGGEAGELFF.

This clone was seen only a few times. V usage is TRBV4-2 and J usage is TRBJ2-7; TRBD2 matches at 15 bases. In germline, CDR1 is LGHNA, CDR2 YNFKEQ. The CDR3 sequence is 16 residues long. The ends lost 4 bases at V and 5 bases at J; junction bases unmatched: 6. CDR3 sequence reads: CASSRGLAGGADEQYF. The CDR3 DNA reads as TGTGCCAGCAGCCGAGGACTAGCGGGAGGGGCTGACGAGCAGTACTTC.

This clone occurred a few times. Other DNA sequences within the sample encode an identical CDR3. The chain combines TRBV18 with TRBJ2-2, with D maybe TRBD1 (6 bases). The V end was cut by 3 bases, the J end by 0 bases, with 11 bases between. This CDR3 is built from 16 residues. Germline V lookup: CDR1 KGHSH, CDR2 LQKENI. The CDR3 loop is CASSPPTGANTGELFF. The DNA of the CDR3 is TGTGCCAGCTCACCCCCGACAGGAGCGAACACCGGGGAGCTGTTTTTT.

This chain connects TRBV2 to TRBJ1-3, with TRBD1 matching 7 bases. Germline CDR1 SNHLY, CDR2 FYNNEI. This CDR3 is 14 amino acids long. The V segment lost 6 bases and the J segment 4 bases; nucleotides outside the gene matches: 6. DNA for the CDR3: TGTGCCAGCAGGACAGGGTCTCAGGGAAACACCATATATTTT. It codes for CASRTGSQGNTIYF. The full variable domain, with the rest looked up from reference TRBV2 and TRBJ1-3, is EPEVTQTPSHQVTQMGQEVILRCVPISNHLYFYWYRQILGQKVEFLVSFYNNEISEKSEIFDDQFSVERPDGSNFTLKIRSTKLEDSAMYFCASRTGSQGNTIYFGEGSWLTVV.

With regard to this clone: At one end the junction does not follow the germline gene, possibly because of a read error. This chain connects TRBV6-5 to TRBJ1-5; D is unclear. This CDR3 is 13 amino acids long. Germline CDR1 reads MNHEY; CDR2 reads SVGAGI. As DNA, the CDR3 is TGTGCCATCAGTGCTGAACCGGGGCAGCCCCAGCATTTT. This sequence encodes CAISAEPGQPQHF.

The chain recombines TRBV5-1 with TRBJ1-2, with D possibly being TRBD1 (5 bases). Trimming pared 0 bases from V and 7 bases from J, leaving 13 bases between. The CDR3 runs to 14 residues. Germline CDR1 reads SGHRS; CDR2 reads YFSETQ. CDR3 protein: CASSLGRVPSGYTF. The CDR3, as DNA: TGCGCCAGCAGCTTGGGCAGGGTCCCAAGTGGCTACACCTTC.

This clone was recorded once. The junction does not match germline at one end; this may be a read error. This CDR3 is CASSPVSPTGSNF. DNA of the CDR3: TGCGCCAGCAGCCCCGTTTCACCGACAGGGTCGAACTTC. The J gene is TRBJ2-7, the V gene TRBV5-1, with 7 bases fitting TRBD1. This CDR3 region has 13 residues. CDR1 is SGHRS, CDR2 YFSETQ, per germline.

The V and J genes are TRBV14 and TRBJ1-3; the D is unclear. This CDR3 is built from 15 residues. CDR1 SGHDN and CDR2 FVKESK come from the germline V gene. The V and J ends lost 2 bases and 0 bases respectively, with 8 bases between them. Here the CDR3 reads CASSQKLISGNTIYF. The CDR3 nucleotides read TGTGCCAGCAGCCAAAAGCTCATCTCTGGAAACACCATATATTTT.

The rearrangement links TRBV29-1 to TRBJ2-7; 9 bases align to TRBD1. Germline assignment: CDR1 SQVTM and CDR2 ANQGSEA. V dropped 7 bases and J dropped 12; count of bases not matched to a gene: 13. The CDR3 runs 12 residues. CDR3 DNA sequence: TGCAGCGCATCGGACAGGGGCCGGAGGTGGTACTTC. As protein: CSASDRGRRWYF.

The CDR3 nucleotides read TGTGCCGGCAAACCGGGAATTCCGTTCACCGGGGAGCTGTTTTTT. This codes for CAGKPGIPFTGELFF. This chain links TRBV5-5 with TRBJ2-2, with D tentatively TRBD2 (5 bases). The CDR3 is made up of 15 amino acids. Germline lookup yields CDR1 SGHKS and CDR2 YYEKEE (reference sequence). V shed 10 bases and J shed 4 bases, with 20 bases lying between them.

The gene calls are TRBV10-3 and TRBJ2-5, with D possibly matching TRBD1 (6 bases). V was pared by 10 bases and J by 5 bases, with 14 bases between. CDR1 is ENHRY and CDR2 is SYGVKD in the germline V gene. This CDR3 has 12 amino acids. CDR3 nucleotides: TGTGCCACCAGGGGTCAGGGTGAGACCCAGTACTTC. It specifies CATRGQGETQYF.

The V gene is TRBV7-6, the J gene TRBJ2-1, with D maybe TRBD2 (7 bases). The germline V gene encodes CDR1 SGHVS and CDR2 FNYEAQ. The CDR3 consists of 17 residues. Between the trimmed V and J ends, which lost 0 bases and 1 base, there was a span of 13 bases. CDR3 in DNA: TGTGCCAGCAGCTTAGCGGGAGGGGGGGCGTCCTACAATGAGCAGTTCTTC. Residues: CASSLAGGGASYNEQFF.

This rearrangement joins TRBV6-6 to TRBJ2-5; D is perhaps TRBD2 (5 bases). The assigned J gene may be wrong: the sequence end matches TRBJ2-7 better. The CDR3 spans 16 residues. Looked up from germline, CDR1 is MNHNY and CDR2 is SVGAGI (reference sequence). CDR3 loop: CASSYSWRMRTYEQYF. The CDR3 DNA follows: TGTGCCAGCAGTTACTCGTGGAGGATGAGAACCTACGAGCAGTACTTC.

Of note for this clone: A much larger clone differs by one base, so this may be a read error. The same CDR3 is also encoded by other DNA sequences in this sample. V and J are TRBV2 and TRBJ2-7, with D unclear. The CDR3 runs to 11 residues. The V end was cut by 6 bases, the J end by 0 bases, with 3 bases between. The V gene's germline CDR1 is SNHLY and CDR2 FYNNEI. The CDR3 nucleotides are TGTGCCAGCAGCTACTCCTACGAGCAGTACTTC. Its protein product is CASSYSYEQYF.

The V gene is TRBV7-8, the J gene TRBJ1-5, with D possibly TRBD1 on 6 matching bases. In germline, CDR1 is SGHVS, CDR2 FQNEAQ. The V end lost 5 bases, the J end lost 1 base, and 12 bases lay between the germline ends. This CDR3 contains 15 residues. The CDR3 spells CASSRHTGSNQPQHF. CDR3 nucleotide sequence: TGTGCCAGCAGCAGACACACAGGGAGCAATCAGCCCCAGCATTTT. The full variable domain, completed using reference TRBV7-8 and TRBJ1-5, is GAGVSQSPRYKVAKRGQDVALRCDPISGHVSLFWYQQALGQGPEFLTYFQNEAQLDKSGLPSDRFFAERPEGSVSTLKIQRTQQEDSAVYLCASSRHTGSNQPQHFGDGTRLSIL.

In DNA, the CDR3 is TGTGCCAGCAGCCAGTCACCATACAGGGTGACCGGGGAGCTGTTTTTT. It yields the protein CASSQSPYRVTGELFF. The chain carries TRBV11-2 and TRBJ2-2, with TRBD1 as a possible D gene (6 bases). The CDR3 length is 16 residues. The V gene's germline CDR1 is SGHAT and CDR2 FQNNGV. The germline V and J ends were trimmed by 5 bases and 5 bases, with 18 bases remaining between them. Based on the CDR3 plus reference TRBV11-2 and TRBJ2-2, the full variable domain is EAGVAQSPRYKIIEKRQSVAFWCNPISGHATLYWYQQILGQGPKLLIQFQNNGVVDDSQLPKDRFSAERLKGVDSTLKIQPAKLEDSAVYLCASSQSPYRVTGELFFGEGSRLTVL.

The chain combines TRBV5-1 with TRBJ1-2; no definite D call. The length of the CDR3 is 14 residues. CDR1 is SGHRS, CDR2 YFSETQ, per germline. With 1 base removed from V and 4 bases from J, the gap between germline ends came to 11 bases. The CDR3 bases are TGCGCCAGCAGCTTGAGGGTCCGGGGCTATGGCTACACCTTC. Translation gives CASSLRVRGYGYTF.

The chain links TRBV18 to TRBJ2-7, with 8 positions matching TRBD1. The CDR3 contains 15 residues. The germline V gene encodes CDR1 KGHSH and CDR2 LQKENI. J was trimmed by 3 bases and V by 3 bases; bases with no gene match: 7. CDR3 sequence: CASSPSFTGGYEQYF. As DNA, the CDR3 is TGTGCCAGCTCACCGTCTTTTACAGGGGGCTACGAGCAGTACTTC.

J is TRBJ2-7 and V is TRBV9, with no clear D. Trimming took 0 bases from V and 3 from J, leaving 13 bases between them. The germline V gene encodes CDR1 SGDLS and CDR2 YYNGEE. The CDR3 runs 15 residues. CDR3 sequence: CASSVGQPQIYEQYF. Here the CDR3 DNA reads TGTGCCAGCAGCGTAGGACAACCACAAATCTACGAGCAGTACTTC.

The chain links TRBV10-3 to TRBJ2-2, with D unclear. CDR1 and CDR2 from the germline V gene are ENHRY and SYGVKD. Trimming took off 8 bases at V and 13 bases at J, with 23 bases between the two ends. This CDR3 region has 14 residues. The CDR3 DNA reads TGTGCCATCCCCCACACTCAGTATAGAACGGGGCTGTTTTTT. This translates into CAIPHTQYRTGLFF.

CDR3 amino acids: CASSPTWLLSTEAFF. The CDR3 DNA reads TGTGCCAGCAGTCCGACATGGCTACTATCCACTGAAGCTTTCTTT. The V call is TRBV27, the J call TRBJ1-1; the D is unclear. V lost 5 bases, J lost 4 bases, and 17 bases lay in between. The V gene's germline CDR1 is MNHEY and CDR2 SMNVEV (reference sequence). CDR3 length: 15 amino acids.

The CDR3: CASSLFLAGVGEQFF. The DNA for the CDR3 is TGTGCCAGCAGCTTATTCCTAGCGGGAGTAGGAGAGCAGTTCTTC. The chain links TRBV11-2 to TRBJ2-1, with 10 bases identical to TRBD2. Germline CDR1 reads SGHAT; CDR2 reads FQNNGV. The CDR3 runs 15 residues. V shed 2 bases, J shed 10 bases, and the junction held 8 bases outside the gene matches.

A few counts support this clone. The rearrangement links TRBV7-6 to TRBJ1-2; weak D call: TRBD1 (6 bases). Looked up from germline, CDR1 is SGHVS and CDR2 is FNYEAQ. The CDR3 runs to 18 residues. The V and J ends lost 5 bases and 3 bases respectively, with 25 bases between them. The CDR3 protein is CASSVGSGHSNRDYGYTF. The CDR3 region has the DNA TGTGCCAGCAGCGTGGGCTCGGGACACTCGAATAGAGACTATGGCTACACCTTC.